The rows below give T cell receptor beta chains drawn from one sample of a study of siplizumab effects on memory and regulatory T cells. These TCRs' antigens remain unknown. Data came from immunoSEQ multiplex PCR; TCRdb stores just in-frame clones and leaves some out. The table lists some 20,000 clones, 45% to 60% of them singletons. Source material: CFSE-low (dividing) CD4+ T cells sorted from an allogeneic mixed lymphocyte reaction. Source of these receptors: a human donor in good health; the cells came from an allogeneic mixed lymphocyte reaction. CDR3s include the opening cysteine and the closing phenylalanine or tryptophan. D genes are given only for firm matches. For some rows the clone size is stated as once, few or many, or as a class when expanded; others skip it.

DNA	CDR3	D	V	size	J
TGTGCCAGCAGCACCTCCGGGACAGATAACTATGGCTACACCTTC	CASSTSGTDNYGYTF	TRBD1	TRBV7-2	large	TRBJ1-2
TGTGCCAGCAGTCACGCAGGGGGCGCGGAAGAGCAGTACTTC	CASSHAGGAEEQYF	TRBD1	TRBV6-1	.	TRBJ2-7
TGTGCCAGCAGCTCCGGGGGGACTAGACTTACCGGGGAGCTGTTTTTT	CASSSGGTRLTGELFF	TRBD2	TRBV5-4	.	TRBJ2-2
TGTGCCAGCTCACCCCAGTCCTCTGGGGCCAACGTCCTGACTTTC	CASSPQSSGANVLTF	.	TRBV18	.	TRBJ2-6
TGTGCCAGTAGGGCAGGGGGCCAAGAGACCCAGTACTTC	CASRAGGQETQYF	TRBD1	TRBV19	few	TRBJ2-5
TGTGCCACCAGCAGAGCCCAGGGTCAGAACACTGAAGCTTTCTTT	CATSRAQGQNTEAFF	.	TRBV15	.	TRBJ1-1
TGTGCCAGCTCACCAACGGGACAGGCTTATGGCTACACCTTC	CASSPTGQAYGYTF	TRBD1	TRBV18	.	TRBJ1-2
TGTGCCAGCAGCCGGGGACAGGGTGAAAAACTGTTTTTT	CASSRGQGEKLFF	TRBD1	TRBV14	.	TRBJ1-4
TGTGCCAGCAGCGTAGACGGGGGGGCAGATACGCAGTATTTT	CASSVDGGADTQYF	TRBD2	TRBV9	few	TRBJ2-3
TGTGCCAGCAGTTATGAGTCCTACTCCTACGAGCAGTACTTC	CASSYESYSYEQYF	.	TRBV6-6	.	TRBJ2-7
TGTGCCAGCTCACCCTTTACAGGGCACACTGAAGCTTTCTTT	CASSPFTGHTEAFF	.	TRBV18	.	TRBJ1-1
TGCGCCAGCAGTTTGGACAGGACAGAGACCCAGTACTTC	CASSLDRTETQYF	TRBD1	TRBV10-1	few	TRBJ2-5
TGTGCCAGCAGCTACAGGACAGCCCAAGAGACCCAGTACTTC	CASSYRTAQETQYF	.	TRBV5-4	.	TRBJ2-5
TGTGCCAGCAGCCTTTTCCGACGTAGGACAGAGCTTAATTCACCCCTCCACTTT	CASSLFRRRTELNSPLHF	.	TRBV28	.	TRBJ1-6
TGCGCCAGCAGCTTGGTTCTAGCAGGGGATACGCAGTATTTT	CASSLVLAGDTQYF	.	TRBV5-1	.	TRBJ2-3
TGCAGTGCTAGACGAGGGGAGACCCAGTACTTC	CSARRGETQYF	.	TRBV20-1	.	TRBJ2-5
TGTGCCAGCAGCCCGAGCGGCGGATACTCCTACGAGCAGTACTTC	CASSPSGGYSYEQYF	.	TRBV5-4	.	TRBJ2-7
TGCAGCGAGGCTCGGGACACAGGAGCCTACGAGCAGTACTTC	CSEARDTGAYEQYF	.	TRBV29-1	few	TRBJ2-7
TGCGCCAGCAGCGGACTTCAGGGGATCGCGGGCTACACCTTC	CASSGLQGIAGYTF	.	TRBV5-1	many	TRBJ1-2
TGTGCCAGCAGCCAACAGTGGGGGGCCGAAGCTTTCTTT	CASSQQWGAEAFF	.	TRBV14	.	TRBJ1-1
TGCGCCAGCAAGGTACAGCCCACCAGTGGGGGCTACACCTTC	CASKVQPTSGGYTF	.	TRBV5-1	.	TRBJ1-2
TGCGCCAGCAGCCAAGGGGGTAGCGGGGGGGCCGATGAGCAGTTCTTC	CASSQGGSGGADEQFF	TRBD2	TRBV4-1	.	TRBJ2-1
TGTGCCAGCAGCTTAGGGGGCGGGGGGGCGCGTCCCCATCCACCCCTCCACTTT	CASSLGGGGARPHPPLHF	.	TRBV7-2	.	TRBJ1-6
TGCGCCAGCAGATTGCAGGGAGCCGGGGCCAACGTCCTGACTTTC	CASRLQGAGANVLTF	.	TRBV5-1	few	TRBJ2-6
TGTGCCACCGGGGCAGCCTTAGGAAACACCATATATTTT	CATGAALGNTIYF	.	TRBV18	medium-sized	TRBJ1-3
TGTGCCAGCAGCATCGACTCGGGTCTCAATTCACCCCTCCACTTT	CASSIDSGLNSPLHF	.	TRBV7-9	few	TRBJ1-6
TGTGCCAGCAGCTCTAACGGGGGGGCCTGGAATGAGCAGTTCTTC	CASSSNGGAWNEQFF	TRBD2	TRBV5-3	.	TRBJ2-1
TGTGCCAGCAGCTACAGGGGGATCGAAAGAAACATGAACACTGAAGCTTTCTTT	CASSYRGIERNMNTEAFF	TRBD1	TRBV11-3	.	TRBJ1-1
TGTGCCAGCAGCGTCCGCCGGGACAAGACCTACGAGCAGTACTTC	CASSVRRDKTYEQYF	.	TRBV5-6	few	TRBJ2-7
TGTGCCAGCAGTTTGAGCTATGGCTACACCTTC	CASSLSYGYTF	.	TRBV28	few	TRBJ1-2
TGTGCCAGCAGAGCGACAGGGTTGGACACTGAAGCTTTCTTT	CASRATGLDTEAFF	TRBD1	TRBV7-3	.	TRBJ1-1
TGTGCCAGCGGCCAGACAGTCCCCAGGCATTTT	CASGQTVPRHF	.	TRBV6-1	.	TRBJ1-5